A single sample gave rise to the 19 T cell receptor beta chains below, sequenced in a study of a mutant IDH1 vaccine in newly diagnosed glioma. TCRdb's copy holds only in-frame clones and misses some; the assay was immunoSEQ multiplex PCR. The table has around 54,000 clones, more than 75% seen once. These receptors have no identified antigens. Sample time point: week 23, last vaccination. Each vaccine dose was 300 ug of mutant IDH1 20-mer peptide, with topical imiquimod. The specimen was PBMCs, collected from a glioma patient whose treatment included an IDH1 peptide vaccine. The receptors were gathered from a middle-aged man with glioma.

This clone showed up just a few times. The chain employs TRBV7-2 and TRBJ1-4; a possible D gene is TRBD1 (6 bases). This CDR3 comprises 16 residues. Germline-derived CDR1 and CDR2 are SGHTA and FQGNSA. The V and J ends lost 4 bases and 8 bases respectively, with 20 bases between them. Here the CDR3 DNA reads TGTGCCAGCAGCTCGGGGGGGCCCCGGGGAGTCGAAAAACTGTTTTTT. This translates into CASSSGGPRGVEKLFF.

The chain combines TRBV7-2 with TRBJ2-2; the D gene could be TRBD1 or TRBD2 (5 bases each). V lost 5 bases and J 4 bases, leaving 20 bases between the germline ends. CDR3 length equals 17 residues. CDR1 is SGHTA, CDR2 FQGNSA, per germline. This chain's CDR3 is CASSTGTVRMSTGELFF. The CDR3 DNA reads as TGTGCCAGCAGCACCGGGACGGTGAGGATGAGCACCGGGGAGCTGTTTTTT. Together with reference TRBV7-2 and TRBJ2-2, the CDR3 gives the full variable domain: GAGVSQSPSNKVTEKGKDVELRCDPISGHTALYWYRQSLGQGLEFLIYFQGNSAPDKSGLPSDRFSAERTGGSVSTLTIQRTQQEDSAVYLCASSTGTVRMSTGELFFGEGSRLTVL.

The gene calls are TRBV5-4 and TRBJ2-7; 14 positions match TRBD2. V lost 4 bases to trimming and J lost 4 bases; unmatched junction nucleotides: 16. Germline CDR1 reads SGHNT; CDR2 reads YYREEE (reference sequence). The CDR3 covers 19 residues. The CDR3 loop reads CASSRTGGLAGDGKYEQYF. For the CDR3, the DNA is TGTGCCAGCAGCCGGACAGGGGGACTAGCGGGAGATGGGAAATACGAGCAGTACTTC. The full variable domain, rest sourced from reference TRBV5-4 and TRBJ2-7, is ETGVTQSPTHLIKTRGQQVTLRCSSQSGHNTVSWYQQALGQGPQFIFQYYREEENGRGNFPPRFSGLQFPNYSSELNVNALELDDSALYLCASSRTGGLAGDGKYEQYFGPGTRLTVT.

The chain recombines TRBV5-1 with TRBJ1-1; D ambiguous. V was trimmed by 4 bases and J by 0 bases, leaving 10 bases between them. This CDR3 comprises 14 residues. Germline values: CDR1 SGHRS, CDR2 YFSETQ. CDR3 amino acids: CASSVEAVNTEAFF. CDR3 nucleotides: TGCGCCAGCAGCGTTGAAGCGGTGAACACTGAAGCTTTCTTT.

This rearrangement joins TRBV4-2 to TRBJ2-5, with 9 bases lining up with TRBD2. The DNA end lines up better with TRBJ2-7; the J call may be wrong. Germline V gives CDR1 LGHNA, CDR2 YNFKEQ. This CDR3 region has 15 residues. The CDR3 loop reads CASSPGGRGPYEQYF. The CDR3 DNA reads TGTGCCAGCAGCCCTGGCGGGAGGGGGCCTTACGAGCAGTACTTC.

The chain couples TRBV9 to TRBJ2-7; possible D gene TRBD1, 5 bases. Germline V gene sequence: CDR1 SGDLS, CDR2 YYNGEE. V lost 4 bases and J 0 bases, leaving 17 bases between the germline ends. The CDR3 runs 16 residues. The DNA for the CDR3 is TGTGCCAGCAGCCAAGGGGTCGGGCAGAGCTCCTACGAGCAGTACTTC. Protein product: CASSQGVGQSSYEQYF.

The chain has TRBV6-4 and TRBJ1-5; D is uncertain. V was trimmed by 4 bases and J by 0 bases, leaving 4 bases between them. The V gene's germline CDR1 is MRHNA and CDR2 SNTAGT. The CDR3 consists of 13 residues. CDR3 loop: CASSVDSNQPQHF. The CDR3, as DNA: TGTGCCAGCAGTGTTGATAGCAATCAGCCCCAGCATTTT.

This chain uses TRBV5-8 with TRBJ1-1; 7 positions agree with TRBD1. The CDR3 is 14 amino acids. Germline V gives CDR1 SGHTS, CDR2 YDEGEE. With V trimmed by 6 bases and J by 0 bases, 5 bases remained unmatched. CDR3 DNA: TGTGCCAGCAACAACAGGGGTATGAACACTGAAGCTTTCTTT. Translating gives CASNNRGMNTEAFF.

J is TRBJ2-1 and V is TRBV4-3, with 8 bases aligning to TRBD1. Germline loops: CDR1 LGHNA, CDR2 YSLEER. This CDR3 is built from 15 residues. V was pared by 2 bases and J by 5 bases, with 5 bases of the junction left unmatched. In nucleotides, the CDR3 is TGCGCCAGCAGCCAACACAGGGGGTTGAACAATGAGCAGTTCTTC. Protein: CASSQHRGLNNEQFF.

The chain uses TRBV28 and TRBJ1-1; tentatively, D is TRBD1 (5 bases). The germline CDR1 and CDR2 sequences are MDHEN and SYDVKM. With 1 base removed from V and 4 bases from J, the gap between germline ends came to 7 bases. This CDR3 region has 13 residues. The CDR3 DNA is TGTGCCAGCAGTTTATCCCAGGGCACTGAAGCTTTCTTT. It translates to CASSLSQGTEAFF.

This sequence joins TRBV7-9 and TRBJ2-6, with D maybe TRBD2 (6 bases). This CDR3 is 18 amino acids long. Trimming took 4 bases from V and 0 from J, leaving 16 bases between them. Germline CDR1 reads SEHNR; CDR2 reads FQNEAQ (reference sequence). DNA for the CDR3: TGTGCCAGCAGCTCCAGGCGGGGCGTCAGCTCTGGGGCCAACGTCCTGACTTTC. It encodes CASSSRRGVSSGANVLTF.

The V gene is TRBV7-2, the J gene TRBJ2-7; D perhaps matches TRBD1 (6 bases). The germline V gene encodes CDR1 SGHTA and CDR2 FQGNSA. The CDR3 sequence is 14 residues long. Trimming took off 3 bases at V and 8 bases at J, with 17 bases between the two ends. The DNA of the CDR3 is TGTGCCAGCAGCTTGGGCAACAGGGTACGCCAGCAGTACTTC. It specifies CASSLGNRVRQQYF.

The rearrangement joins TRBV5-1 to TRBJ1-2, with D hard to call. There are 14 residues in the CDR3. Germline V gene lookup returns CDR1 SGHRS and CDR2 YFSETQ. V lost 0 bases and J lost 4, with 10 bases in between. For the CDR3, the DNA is TGCGCCAGCAGCTTGGTGGCACAACCCTATGGCTACACCTTC. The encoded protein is CASSLVAQPYGYTF. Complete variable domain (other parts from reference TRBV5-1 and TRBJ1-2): KAGVTQTPRYLIKTRGQQVTLSCSPISGHRSVSWYQQTPGQGLQFLFEYFSETQRNKGNFPGRFSGRQFSNSRSEMNVSTLELGDSALYLCASSLVAQPYGYTFGSGTRLTVV.

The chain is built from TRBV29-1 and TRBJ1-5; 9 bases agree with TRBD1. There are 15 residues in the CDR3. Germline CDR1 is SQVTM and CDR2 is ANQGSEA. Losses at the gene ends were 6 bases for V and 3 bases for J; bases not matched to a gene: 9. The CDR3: CSVKVGTGINQPQHF. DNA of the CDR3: TGCAGCGTAAAGGTCGGGACAGGGATCAATCAGCCCCAGCATTTT.

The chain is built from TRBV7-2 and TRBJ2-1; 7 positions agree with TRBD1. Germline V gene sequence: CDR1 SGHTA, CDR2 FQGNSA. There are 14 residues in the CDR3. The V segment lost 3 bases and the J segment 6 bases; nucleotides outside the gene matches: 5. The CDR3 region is CASSFQGVGNEQFF. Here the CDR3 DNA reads TGTGCCAGCAGCTTCCAGGGGGTAGGCAATGAGCAGTTCTTC.

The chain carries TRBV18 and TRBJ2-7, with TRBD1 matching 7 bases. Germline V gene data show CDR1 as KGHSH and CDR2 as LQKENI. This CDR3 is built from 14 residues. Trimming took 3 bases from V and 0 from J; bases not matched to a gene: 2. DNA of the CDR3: TGTGCCAGCTCACCTGCAGGGGGCTCCTACGAGCAGTACTTC. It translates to CASSPAGGSYEQYF.

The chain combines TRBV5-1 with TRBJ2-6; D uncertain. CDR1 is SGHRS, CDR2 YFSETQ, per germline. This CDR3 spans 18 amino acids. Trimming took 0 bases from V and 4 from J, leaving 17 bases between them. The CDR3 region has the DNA TGCGCCAGCAGCTTGGTGTCGCGTAACCCCGGGGGGGCCAACGTCCTGACTTTC. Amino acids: CASSLVSRNPGGANVLTF.

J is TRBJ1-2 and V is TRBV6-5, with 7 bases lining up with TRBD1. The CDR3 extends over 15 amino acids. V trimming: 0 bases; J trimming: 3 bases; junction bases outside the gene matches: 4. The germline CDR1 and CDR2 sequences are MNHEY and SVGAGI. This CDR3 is CASSYSGRGDYGYTF. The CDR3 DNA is TGTGCCAGCAGTTACTCGGGCAGGGGGGACTATGGCTACACCTTC.

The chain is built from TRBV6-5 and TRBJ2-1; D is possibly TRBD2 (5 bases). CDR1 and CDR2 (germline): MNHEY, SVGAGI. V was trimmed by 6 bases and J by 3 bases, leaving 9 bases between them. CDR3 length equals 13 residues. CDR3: CASSGKYYNEQFF. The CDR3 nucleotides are TGTGCCAGCAGCGGGAAGTACTACAATGAGCAGTTCTTC.